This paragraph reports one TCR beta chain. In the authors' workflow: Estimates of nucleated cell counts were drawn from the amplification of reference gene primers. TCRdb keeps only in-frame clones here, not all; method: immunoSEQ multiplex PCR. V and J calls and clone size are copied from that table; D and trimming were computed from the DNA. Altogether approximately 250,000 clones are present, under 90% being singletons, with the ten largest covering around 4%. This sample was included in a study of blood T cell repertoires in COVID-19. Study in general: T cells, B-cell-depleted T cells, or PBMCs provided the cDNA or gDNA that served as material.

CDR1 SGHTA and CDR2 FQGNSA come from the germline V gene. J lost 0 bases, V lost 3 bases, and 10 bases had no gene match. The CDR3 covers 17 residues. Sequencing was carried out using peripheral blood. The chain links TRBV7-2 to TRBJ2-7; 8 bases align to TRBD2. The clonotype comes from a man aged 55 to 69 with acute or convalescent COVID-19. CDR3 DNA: TGTGCCAGCAGCTTGGGGGCGGGGGGCCCAAGCTCCTACGAGCAGTACTTC. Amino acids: CASSLGAGGPSSYEQYF.